The 27 T cell receptor beta chains listed next were all sequenced from one sample in a study of cytomegalovirus exposure and HLA in healthy donors. The assay was immunoSEQ multiplex PCR, and TCRdb's table has in-frame clones only and misses some. Counted here are around 160,000 clones, 85% occurring once; the ten biggest clones make up approximately 2.4%. The sample consisted of PBMCs. These receptors were collected from a man aged 30-40 years in good health and CMV-seropositive.

V and J are TRBV7-2 and TRBJ1-2, with TRBD1 matching 8 bases. Unmatched junction bases numbered 4, after V lost 4 bases and J lost 0 bases. The germline gives CDR1 SGHTA, CDR2 FQGNSA. This CDR3 spans 15 amino acids. Written as DNA, the CDR3 is TGTGCCAGCAGCTCCTCAGGGGGCTCTAACTATGGCTACACCTTC. Translated: CASSSSGGSNYGYTF.

The chain has TRBV27 and TRBJ2-1; 9 bases align to TRBD1. This CDR3 contains 18 residues. Germline-derived CDR1 and CDR2 are MNHEY and SMNVEV (reference sequence). The ends lost 2 bases at V and 3 bases at J; junction bases unmatched: 11. The CDR3 loop reads CASSLRHRTGVNYNEQFF. The CDR3 coding sequence is TGTGCCAGCAGTTTAAGACACCGGACAGGGGTTAACTACAATGAGCAGTTCTTC.

The CDR3 bases are TGTGCCAGCAGCGCCTCCGGGGGGTCAACAGATACGCAGTATTTT. This gives the protein CASSASGGSTDTQYF. The chain couples TRBV6-5 to TRBJ2-3; 7 positions match TRBD2. This CDR3 has 15 residues. V lost 6 bases, J lost 3 bases, and 9 bases stayed unmatched. The germline V gene has CDR1 MNHEY and CDR2 SVGAGI.

In its sample, this clone was seen a few times. The chain employs TRBV19 and TRBJ1-1, with TRBD1 identical over 7 bases. Trimming removed 3 bases from V and 9 bases from J; junction bases left unmatched: 10. The CDR3 is made up of 14 amino acids. Per the germline V gene, CDR1 is LNHDA and CDR2 is SQIVND (reference sequence). The CDR3 protein is CASSILTGSEKAFF. The CDR3 nucleotides are TGTGCCAGTAGTATCCTGACAGGGTCCGAAAAAGCTTTCTTT.

A word on this clone: The same CDR3 can be traced to other DNA sequences in this sample. The chain carries TRBV4-1 and TRBJ2-7; TRBD1 matches at 7 bases. Trimming removed 2 bases from V and 2 bases from J; junction bases left unmatched: 6. The germline V gene encodes CDR1 MGHRA and CDR2 YSYEKL. CDR3 length: 15 amino acids. The CDR3 DNA reads as TGCGCCAGCAGCCAACGACAGGGAAGCCCCTACGAGCAGTACTTC. Encoded protein: CASSQRQGSPYEQYF.

The V and J genes are TRBV6-6 and TRBJ2-1; 7 positions match TRBD1. With V trimmed by 8 bases and J by 4 bases, 8 bases remained unmatched. This CDR3 comprises 14 residues. CDR1 and CDR2 from the germline V gene are MNHNY and SVGAGI (reference sequence). The CDR3 DNA sequence: TGTGCCAGCCTCTTGGACAGGAGGTACAATGAGCAGTTCTTC. This sequence encodes CASLLDRRYNEQFF.

The chain employs TRBV5-1 and TRBJ2-7; 11 positions agree with TRBD2. Germline CDR1 reads SGHRS; CDR2 reads YFSETQ. The CDR3 consists of 14 residues. V lost 6 bases to trimming and J lost 2 bases; unmatched junction nucleotides: 4. CDR3 protein: CASKLAGETYEQYF. The CDR3 DNA follows: TGCGCCAGCAAACTAGCGGGGGAAACCTACGAGCAGTACTTC.

This clone was seen only once. The chain employs TRBV13 and TRBJ2-1; 7 nucleotides line up with TRBD2. Germline CDR1 PRHDT, CDR2 FYEKMQ (reference sequence). The CDR3 totals 15 residues. V was clipped by 3 bases and J by 3 bases; unmatched bases: 5. The CDR3 nucleotides are TGTGCCAGCAGCTTTCGGGGGGACCTCTACAATGAGCAGTTCTTC. It translates to CASSFRGDLYNEQFF.

CDR3 sequence: CASSSPGLHYEQYF. As DNA, the CDR3 is TGTGCCAGCAGTTCGCCGGGTCTTCACTACGAGCAGTACTTC. The J gene is TRBJ2-7, the V gene TRBV6-6; D ambiguous. With 4 bases removed from V and 3 bases from J, the gap between germline ends came to 13 bases. The CDR3 runs to 14 residues. Per germline, CDR1 MNHNY and CDR2 SVGAGI (reference sequence).

The genes are TRBV7-8 and TRBJ1-5; TRBD1 aligns across 8 bases. The germline V gene has CDR1 SGHVS and CDR2 FQNEAQ. The ends lost 1 base at V and 7 bases at J; junction bases unmatched: 6. This CDR3 has 15 residues. CDR3 residues: CASSLVTGGDQPQHF. The CDR3 DNA reads as TGTGCCAGCAGCTTAGTTACAGGGGGGGACCAGCCCCAGCATTTT.

The V and J genes are TRBV27 and TRBJ2-1, with 13 bases lining up with TRBD2. Germline CDR1 reads MNHEY; CDR2 reads SMNVEV (reference sequence). The CDR3 totals 16 residues. V shed 5 bases and J 7 bases; nucleotides not matched to a gene: 8. In DNA, the CDR3 is TGTGCCAGCAGTCTCCGACTAGCGGGGGGTCTTAATGAGCAGTTCTTC. It encodes CASSLRLAGGLNEQFF.

V gene TRBV4-1 combines with J gene TRBJ2-2, with 10 bases lining up with TRBD1. Unmatched junction bases numbered 10, after V lost 3 bases and J lost 6 bases. Germline CDR1 MGHRA, CDR2 YSYEKL. The CDR3 runs to 17 residues. CDR3 DNA sequence: TGCGCCAGCAGCCACCCCCGGGACAGGGGTACCGCCGGGGAGCTGTTTTTT. Amino acid sequence: CASSHPRDRGTAGELFF.

The gene calls are TRBV7-6 and TRBJ2-3; 8 bases are shared with TRBD1. Germline CDR1 reads SGHVS; CDR2 reads FNYEAQ. The CDR3 covers 14 residues. V shed 5 bases, J shed 4 bases, and the junction held 5 bases outside the gene matches. The CDR3 nucleotides are TGTGCCAGCAGCATCGGACAGGGTTCAGATACGCAGTATTTT. Translated, it gives CASSIGQGSDTQYF.

The rearrangement links TRBV27 to TRBJ2-1; 8 bases match TRBD2. There are 14 residues in the CDR3. The germline V gene encodes CDR1 MNHEY and CDR2 SMNVEV (reference sequence). After removal of 8 bases from V and 3 bases from J, the junction contained 6 bases not matched to a gene. DNA for the CDR3: TGTGCCAGCCGAAGCGGGGGAATCTACAATGAGCAGTTCTTC. This codes for CASRSGGIYNEQFF.

This clone was recorded a few times. This chain uses TRBV7-3 with TRBJ1-3; the match to TRBD1 covers 7 bases. J lost 2 bases, V lost 5 bases, and 3 bases had no gene match. CDR3 length: 14 amino acids. The germline V gene has CDR1 SGHTA and CDR2 FQGTGA. The CDR3 protein is CASSEGTAGNTIYF. The CDR3 nucleotides are TGTGCCAGCAGCGAAGGGACAGCTGGAAACACCATATATTTT.

V gene TRBV7-6 combines with J gene TRBJ1-4; the D gene is possibly TRBD1 (5 bases). The CDR3 runs 12 residues. CDR1 and CDR2 (germline): SGHVS, FNYEAQ. V shed 2 bases and J shed 9 bases, with 7 bases lying between them. As DNA, the CDR3 is TGTGCCAGCAGCTTACCAGGGCAAAAACTGTTTTTT. Its protein product is CASSLPGQKLFF.

The chain uses TRBV7-9 and TRBJ2-2, with TRBD1 identical over 8 bases. Germline V gives CDR1 SEHNR, CDR2 FQNEAQ (reference sequence). Unmatched junction bases numbered 5, after V lost 2 bases and J lost 6 bases. The CDR3 consists of 15 residues. The CDR3 is CASSLLAGGPGELFF. Written as DNA, the CDR3 is TGTGCCAGCAGCTTACTCGCAGGGGGCCCCGGGGAGCTGTTTTTT. The variable domain in full, completed from reference TRBV7-9 and TRBJ2-2, reads DTGVSQNPRHKITKRGQNVTFRCDPISEHNRLYWYRQTLGQGPEFLTYFQNEAQLEKSRLLSDRFSAERPKGSFSTLEIQRTEQGDSAMYLCASSLLAGGPGELFFGEGSRLTVL.

The rearrangement joins TRBV9 to TRBJ2-1; no firm D call. There are 12 residues in the CDR3. With 4 bases removed from V and 10 bases from J, the gap between germline ends came to 12 bases. The V gene's germline CDR1 is SGDLS and CDR2 YYNGEE. CDR3 sequence reads: CASSLPTREQFF. The CDR3 DNA is TGTGCCAGCAGCCTCCCTACCCGCGAGCAGTTCTTC.

This clone was seen many times. CDR3 coding DNA: TGTGCCAGCAGTGGTCGATATTCGTACTCCTATGGCTACACCTTC. Its translation: CASSGRYSYSYGYTF. The chain carries TRBV27 and TRBJ1-2, with D uncertain. Germline values: CDR1 MNHEY, CDR2 SMNVEV (reference sequence). There are 15 residues in the CDR3. V was cut by 5 bases and J by 4 bases, with 17 bases left in between.

A single count supports this clone. This chain uses TRBV27 with TRBJ2-7; D uncertain. This CDR3 spans 13 amino acids. Germline-derived CDR1 and CDR2 are MNHEY and SMNVEV (reference sequence). Trimming shortened V by 6 bases and J by 3 bases, and 12 bases separated the two germline ends. DNA of the CDR3: TGTGCCAGCAGCTTTGGGCCGATCTACGAGCAGTACTTC. This gives the protein CASSFGPIYEQYF.

The chain carries TRBV7-2 and TRBJ2-6; D is undetermined. The CDR3 totals 13 residues. The germline V gene has CDR1 SGHTA and CDR2 FQGNSA. V was shortened by 3 bases and J by 3 bases, with 3 bases between the two germline ends. In nucleotides, the CDR3 is TGTGCCAGCAGCTTCTTTGGGGCCAACGTCCTGACTTTC. Translation gives CASSFFGANVLTF.

The rearrangement joins TRBV27 to TRBJ2-5, with 11 bases aligning to TRBD2. The germline gives CDR1 MNHEY, CDR2 SMNVEV (reference sequence). This CDR3 region has 16 residues. With V trimmed by 3 bases and J by 0 bases, 3 bases remained unmatched. CDR3 coding DNA: TGTGCCAGCAGTTTTAGCGGGGGGGAGTACCAAGAGACCCAGTACTTC. This encodes CASSFSGGEYQETQYF.

V is TRBV10-3 and J is TRBJ2-1; 11 bases map to TRBD2. The V gene's germline CDR1 is ENHRY and CDR2 SYGVKD. The CDR3 length is 18 residues. V lost 3 bases to trimming and J lost 2 bases; unmatched junction nucleotides: 9. The CDR3 DNA reads TGTGCCATCAGTGACCCTAGCGGGGGGACTAAGACCTACAATGAGCAGTTCTTC. Translation gives CAISDPSGGTKTYNEQFF.

The CDR3 coding sequence is TGTGCCAGCAGCTCTAAACAGGGAAGGGTCGAGCAGTACTTC. This encodes CASSSKQGRVEQYF. The chain employs TRBV5-8 and TRBJ2-7; D perhaps matches TRBD1 (6 bases). Germline lookup yields CDR1 SGHTS and CDR2 YDEGEE. The CDR3 is made up of 14 amino acids. V was clipped by 3 bases and J by 6 bases, with 16 bases between them. Full variable domain (remainder filled in from reference TRBV5-8 and TRBJ2-7): EAGVTQSPTHLIKTRGQQATLRCSPISGHTSVYWYQQALGLGLQFLLWYDEGEERNRGNFPPRFSGRQFPNYSSELNVNALELEDSALYLCASSSKQGRVEQYFGPGTRLTVT.

This CDR3 is CASSPGQVIYGYTF. DNA for the CDR3: TGTGCCAGCAGTCCGGGACAGGTCATTTATGGCTACACCTTC. This chain links TRBV6-5 with TRBJ1-2, with TRBD1 matching 8 bases. V lost 5 bases to trimming and J lost 5 bases; unmatched junction nucleotides: 7. Germline CDR1 MNHEY, CDR2 SVGAGI. The CDR3 has 14 residues.

The chain links TRBV9 to TRBJ2-1; possible D gene TRBD1, 7 bases. CDR3 length: 15 amino acids. Germline loops: CDR1 SGDLS, CDR2 YYNGEE. V lost 2 bases to trimming and J lost 7 bases, with 16 bases between them. The DNA of the CDR3 is TGTGCCAGCAGCGTCGAGGGACAGCGGGTAAATGAGCAGTTCTTC. Its translation is CASSVEGQRVNEQFF.

The genes are TRBV4-3 and TRBJ1-1; TRBD1 matches at 7 bases. Germline loops: CDR1 LGHNA, CDR2 YSLEER. This CDR3 spans 14 amino acids. Losses at the gene ends were 3 bases for V and 4 bases for J; bases not matched to a gene: 5. The CDR3 here is CASSQGTGVTEAFF. The CDR3 DNA reads TGCGCCAGCAGCCAGGGTACAGGGGTCACTGAAGCTTTCTTT.